This TCR beta chain was found in a study of PD-1 blockade in classical Hodgkin lymphoma. Regarding this clone: Its antigen is unidentified.

Findings of the study overall: Researchers reported that CD4+ TCR diversity, though not CD8+, rose significantly by C4D1. Patients newly diagnosed and complete responders had comparable baseline diversity.

Profiled with immunoSEQ multiplex PCR; TCRdb holds only in-frame clones, not every one. The repertoire consists of roughly 20,000 clones, with nearly 75% occurring once and the leading ten covering roughly 25%. This CDR3 is built from 11 residues. CDR1 is SGHNT and CDR2 is YYREEE in the germline V gene (reference sequence). Trimming stripped 4 bases from V and 4 bases from J, with 6 bases between. Each patient relapsed following autologous stem cell transplantation, and prior brentuximab vedotin exposure differed. V gene TRBV5-4 combines with J gene TRBJ2-7; no firm D call. The sequences come from peripheral blood mononuclear cells (PBMCs), collected before the second cycle of nivolumab. The receptor was isolated from a human donor with classical Hodgkin lymphoma. This CDR3 is CASSQSYEQYF. The CDR3 bases are TGTGCCAGCAGCCAGTCGTACGAGCAGTACTTC.